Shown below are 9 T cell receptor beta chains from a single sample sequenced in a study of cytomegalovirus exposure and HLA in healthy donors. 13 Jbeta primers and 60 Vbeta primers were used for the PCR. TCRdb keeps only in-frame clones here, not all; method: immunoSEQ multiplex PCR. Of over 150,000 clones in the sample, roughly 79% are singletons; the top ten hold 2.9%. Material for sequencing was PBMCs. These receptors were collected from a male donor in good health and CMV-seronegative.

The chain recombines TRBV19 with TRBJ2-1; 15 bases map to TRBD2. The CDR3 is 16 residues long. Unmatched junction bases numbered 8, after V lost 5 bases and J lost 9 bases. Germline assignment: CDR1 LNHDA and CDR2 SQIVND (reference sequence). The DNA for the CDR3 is TGTGCCAGTAGTTTCTCAGGGACTAGCGGGGGGACTGAGCAGTTCTTC. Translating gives CASSFSGTSGGTEQFF.

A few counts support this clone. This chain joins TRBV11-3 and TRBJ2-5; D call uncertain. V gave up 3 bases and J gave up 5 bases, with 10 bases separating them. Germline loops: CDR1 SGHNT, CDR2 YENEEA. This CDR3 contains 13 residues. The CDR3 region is CASSLGLQETQYF. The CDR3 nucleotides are TGTGCCAGCAGCTTGGGCTTACAGGAGACCCAGTACTTC.

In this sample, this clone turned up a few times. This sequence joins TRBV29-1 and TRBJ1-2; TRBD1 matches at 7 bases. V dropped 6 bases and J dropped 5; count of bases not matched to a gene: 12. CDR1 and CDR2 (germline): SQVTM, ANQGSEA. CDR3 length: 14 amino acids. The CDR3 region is CSVQLRDRDYGYTF. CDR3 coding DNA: TGCAGCGTCCAACTAAGGGACAGAGATTATGGCTACACCTTC.

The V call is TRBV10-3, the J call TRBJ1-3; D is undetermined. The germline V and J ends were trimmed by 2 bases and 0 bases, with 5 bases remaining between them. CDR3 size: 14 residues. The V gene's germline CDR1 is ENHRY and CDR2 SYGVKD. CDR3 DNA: TGTGCCATCAGTGAGCCAGGCTCTGGAAACACCATATATTTT. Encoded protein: CAISEPGSGNTIYF.

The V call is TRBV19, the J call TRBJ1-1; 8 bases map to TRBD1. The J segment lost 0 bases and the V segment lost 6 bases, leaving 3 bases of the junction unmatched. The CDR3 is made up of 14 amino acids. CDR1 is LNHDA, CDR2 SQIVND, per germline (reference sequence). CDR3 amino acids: CASRTGAMNTEAFF. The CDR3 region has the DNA TGTGCCAGTAGGACAGGGGCCATGAACACTGAAGCTTTCTTT.

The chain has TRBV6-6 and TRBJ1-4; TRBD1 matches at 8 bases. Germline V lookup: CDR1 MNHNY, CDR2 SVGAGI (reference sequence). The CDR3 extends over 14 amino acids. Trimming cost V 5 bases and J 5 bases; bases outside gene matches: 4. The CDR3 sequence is CASSAGGHNEKLFF. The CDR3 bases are TGTGCCAGCAGTGCAGGGGGCCACAATGAAAAACTGTTTTTT.

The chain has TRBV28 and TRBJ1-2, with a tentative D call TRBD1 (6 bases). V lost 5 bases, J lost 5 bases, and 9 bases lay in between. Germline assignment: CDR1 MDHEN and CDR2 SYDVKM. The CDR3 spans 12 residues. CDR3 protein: CASSLQGYGYTF. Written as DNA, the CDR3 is TGTGCCAGCAGTCTCCAGGGGTATGGCTACACCTTC.

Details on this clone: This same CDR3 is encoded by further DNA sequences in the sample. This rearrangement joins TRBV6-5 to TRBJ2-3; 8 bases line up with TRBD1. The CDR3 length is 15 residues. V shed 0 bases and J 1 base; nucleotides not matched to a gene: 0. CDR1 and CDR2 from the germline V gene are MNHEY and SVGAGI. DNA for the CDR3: TGTGCCAGCAGTTACTCGGGACAGGGCACAGATACGCAGTATTTT. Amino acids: CASSYSGQGTDTQYF.

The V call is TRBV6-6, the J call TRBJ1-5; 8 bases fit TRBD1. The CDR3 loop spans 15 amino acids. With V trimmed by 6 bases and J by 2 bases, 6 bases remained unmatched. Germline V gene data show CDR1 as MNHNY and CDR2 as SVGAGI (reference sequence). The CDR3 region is CASSSDRGGNQPQHF. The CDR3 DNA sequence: TGTGCCAGCAGCTCCGACAGGGGTGGCAATCAGCCCCAGCATTTT.